The present TCR beta chain was sequenced within a study of T cell responses to AZD1222 COVID-19 vaccine (dated by TCRdb to the early 2020s). Concerning the study at large: A total of 230 or so trial participants underwent TCR sequencing, of whom approximately 210 received two doses of AZD1222 and some 25 received two doses of the MenACWY control vaccine. Trial participants were enrolled by age into 18-55, 56-69 and 70-plus year subgroups, with roughly 160, 29 and 62 TCR-sequenced participants respectively. Beyond this particular receptor, the publication reports: The whole spike protein was spanned by vaccine-associated CD4 TCRs, and dominant responses were seen in regions 160-218 and 743-854. The 56-69-year group was small, and its depth increase did not reach significance, likely because of low power. Participants were mostly white British and included more females than males, and it was suggested by the authors that clonal diversity may have been underestimated. Nearly half of unique spike-specific TCRs reportedly recognized epitopes outside regions mutated in the B.1.351 and B.1.1.7 variants. Spike-specific TCR breadth and depth rose significantly after two AZD1222 doses compared with day 0 and with MenACWY recipients. Conclusions about previously exposed vaccinees were limited because only a handful of AZD1222 recipients were SARS-CoV-2 seropositive at baseline. Because no day 14 peak-response samples were available, the repertoires could be characterized only after the peak T cell response.

Looking up the germline V gene yields CDR1 WSHSY and CDR2 SAAADI. The CDR3 holds 14 amino acids from the cysteine to the phenylalanine. Only the CDR3 portion is preserved as DNA: 42 bases, with reading frame beginning at the first base. V gives up 0 bases and J gives up 4 bases, and the segment between their germline ends measures 9 bases. The CDR3 regions of human TCRbeta chains were analyzed by immunosequencing. In the authors' own workflow: TCRs in the repertoires were compared against a reference library of SARS-CoV-2-specific TCRs that had been generated with the MIRA antigen-specificity platform. Breadth meant the fraction of unique TCRs that were SARS-CoV-2-associated, whereas depth meant the fraction of total T cells that were SARS-CoV-2-associated. Using the MIRA data, each spike-specific TCR was assigned both to the spike region to which the TCR was reactive and to a CD4 or CD8 class. Log10-transformed breadth and depth values were compared by one-way ANOVA with Sidak's multiple comparisons tests. In TCRdb, the immuneACCESS table is reduced to in-frame sequences with V and J assigned. These tables do not hold every clone; where another copy was compared, an unresolved V gene accounts for under half, and the others remain unexplained. V and J calls and clone size follow that table, whereas D and trimming were derived from the DNA. A total of more than 100,000 clones appear in this sample, 80% to 95% of them only once. The leading ten clones occupy 1.5% to 2% of the sample.

A remark on this clone: Its binding antigen is unknown. Base qualities were left out, and no much larger clone turns up one base away.

The sample's time point label is to be understood as: about 28 days (+/-7) after the second vaccine dose. AZD1222 recipients whose second dose came at about 4 weeks and those whose second dose came at about 12 weeks were combined into one group, since spike-specific TCR depth and breadth did not differ between the two schedules. Vaccinee samples came from UK trials COV001 and COV002, including a single-blind randomized controlled phase 2/3 trial of AZD1222 (ChAdOx1 nCoV-19) in healthy adults. Trial participant PBMC samples were collected at day 0 and day 28 after the second dose for TCRbeta chain sequencing.

The input for sequencing was peripheral blood, taken 28 days after the second AZD1222 dose. The origin of this receptor is an adult who received the AZD1222 COVID-19 vaccine. The rearrangement combines TRBV10-2 with TRBJ2-5; confidence is insufficient to name the D gene. The CDR3 has the sequence CASSESNPPETQYF. The nucleotide sequence is TGCGCCAGCAGTGAGTCGAACCCACCAGAGACCCAGTACTTC.